This entry describes one T cell receptor (beta chain). The target antigen is unknown. The data were taken from a study of vaccination and CD4 T cells after COVID-19. For the study at large: Across the group, participants received two doses of either BNT162b2 or mRNA-1273 vaccine. Regarding the study as a whole: Among convalescent patients, a median roughly 90% of reactive clones emerged only after vaccination. In convalescent patients, 304 of 307 vaccine-specific clones were mono-reactive for SARS-CoV-2 spike.

Sequenced with the Oncomine TCR Beta short-read assay was DNA taken from cultured CD4+ T cells. TCRdb re-called the PCR reads through MiXCR, storing one row per CDR3 protein. There are 10,000 to 13,000 distinct CDR3 sequences in the sample; under 85% occur only once, and approximately 20% lies in the top ten. Treatment here: roughly 10-day PBMC culture with coronavirus spike peptide pools or control peptides (ViraFEST assay). Antigen-specific T cell expansion with peptide pools preceded TCR sequencing in the ViraFEST approach. Germline-derived CDR1 and CDR2 are MNHEY and SVGEGT. V was pared by 4 bases and J by 2 bases, with 3 bases between. The CDR3 contains 11 residues.

The receptor's source is a human donor who had recovered from COVID-19. The sample comprised CD4+ T cells from blood, cultured in vitro. The V gene is TRBV6-2 or TRBV6-3, the J gene TRBJ2-7; D is unresolved. The CDR3 DNA follows: TGTGCCAGCAGTTCTCCCTACGAGCAGTACTTC. It translates to CASSSPYEQYF.